Below are 2 T cell receptor beta chains sequenced from a single sample in a study of T-cell memory formation after mild COVID-19. TCRdb called the 5' RACE reads again in MiXCR, with one record for every CDR3 protein. The data hold some 160,000 distinct CDR3 sequences, with around a third observed a single time. The sequenced material came from PBMCs or a T cell subset sorted from them (not recorded which). These receptors all come from an adult woman who had mild COVID-19 (a few samples of this study predate the infection). Cell type and time point are not known.

The V call is TRBV5-6, the J call TRBJ2-1; TRBD2 aligns across 8 bases. From germline, CDR1 is SGHDT and CDR2 YYEEEE. The CDR3 extends over 15 amino acids. With 2 bases clipped from V and 2 bases from J, the junction kept 3 bases outside the gene matches. The CDR3 region has the DNA TGTGCCAGCAGCTTTGGTAGCGGGGCCTACAATGAGCAGTTCTTC. As protein: CASSFGSGAYNEQFF.

This clonotype was observed a handful of times. V usage is TRBV15 and J usage is TRBJ2-7; TRBD2 matches at 8 bases. The J segment lost 2 bases and the V segment lost 3 bases, leaving 9 bases of the junction unmatched. Germline-derived CDR1 and CDR2 are LNHNV and YYDKDF (reference sequence). The CDR3 has 16 amino acids. The CDR3 sequence is CATSREGSGAPYEQYF. The CDR3 DNA is TGTGCCACCAGCAGGGAGGGTAGCGGGGCTCCCTACGAGCAGTACTTC.